A single TCR beta chain is shown here with its context. Its antigen is not known. The use of a sample-barcoded 5' primer and a J-beta primer mix characterized a second PCR of roughly 7 to 12 cycles. TCRdb processed the 5' RACE reads anew with MiXCR; each CDR3 protein has one entry. The sample includes 550,000 to 750,000 distinct CDR3 sequences, around a fifth of them seen just once. The data belong to a study of blood T cells in healthy people across ages. V lost 0 bases to trimming and J lost 2 bases; unmatched junction nucleotides: 5. Germline loops: CDR1 SGHRS, CDR2 YFSETQ. This CDR3 contains 16 residues. Study-wide results and caveats: Observed TCR beta diversity per million T cells went down as age went up. This fall followed a roughly linear course with age.

The sequence was obtained from a man between 65 and 85 years old in good health. Sequenced material: blood. V is TRBV5-1 and J is TRBJ2-3, with 8 bases identical to TRBD2. CDR3 sequence: CASSLASGFATDTQYF. As DNA, the CDR3 is TGCGCCAGCAGCTTGGCTAGCGGGTTCGCCACAGATACGCAGTATTTT.